Presented here are 13 T cell receptor beta chains from one specimen sequenced in a study of shared clonotypes between healthy human individuals. The protocol was immunoSEQ multiplex PCR, while the TCRdb copy is restricted to in-frame clones and leaves out a portion. The sample consists of millions of clones, over 85% of them appearing once. Source material: naive CD4+ T cells sorted from blood. The subset here: CD45RA+ positively selected. These receptors were obtained from a young man in good health.

The chain links TRBV14 to TRBJ2-3; D may be TRBD1 (6 bases). The CDR3 loop spans 13 amino acids. V lost 6 bases and J lost 3, with 10 bases in between. Germline assignment: CDR1 SGHDN and CDR2 FVKESK. CDR3: CASSGQGTDTQYF. CDR3 DNA: TGTGCCAGCAGTGGGCAGGGGACAGATACGCAGTATTTT.

The V gene is TRBV5-6, the J gene TRBJ2-2; 8 nucleotides agree with TRBD1. V trimming: 0 bases; J trimming: 6 bases; junction bases outside the gene matches: 4. The CDR3 is made up of 15 amino acids. Germline CDR1 is SGHDT and CDR2 is YYEEEE. The CDR3: CASSLVDRESGELFF. Written as DNA, the CDR3 is TGTGCCAGCAGCTTGGTGGACAGGGAATCCGGGGAGCTGTTTTTT.

The chain recombines TRBV2 with TRBJ1-2; TRBD1 might be the D (5 bases). Germline V gives CDR1 SNHLY, CDR2 FYNNEI. The CDR3 is made up of 13 amino acids. Trimming shortened V by 7 bases and J by 8 bases, and 17 bases separated the two germline ends. In DNA form, the CDR3 reads TGTGCCAGCACTCGCGACAGCCTTCGAGGCTACACCTTC. It yields the protein CASTRDSLRGYTF.

The gene calls are TRBV11-1 and TRBJ1-4, with D unclear. Germline CDR1 and CDR2: SGHAT and FQDESV (reference sequence). V gave up 5 bases and J gave up 7 bases, with 11 bases separating them. This CDR3 spans 13 amino acids. CDR3 coding DNA: TGTGCCAGCAGCCCCAGCGGGAGTGAAAAACTGTTTTTT. Protein: CASSPSGSEKLFF.

Comments on this clone: Other nucleotide sequences from this sample produce the same CDR3. The chain combines TRBV5-1 with TRBJ2-3, with 9 bases identical to TRBD2. The CDR3 has 16 residues. Trimming removed 0 bases from V and 2 bases from J; junction bases left unmatched: 4. Germline loops: CDR1 SGHRS, CDR2 YFSETQ. CDR3 region: CASSLGLAETTDTQYF. The DNA for the CDR3 is TGCGCCAGCAGCTTGGGACTAGCGGAAACCACAGATACGCAGTATTTT.

V gene TRBV6-1 combines with J gene TRBJ2-7; D is ambiguous. The length of the CDR3 is 13 residues. V gave up 1 base and J gave up 6 bases, with 10 bases separating them. Germline CDR1 and CDR2: MNHNS and SASEGT. This CDR3 reads CASSEGPDPEQYF. The CDR3 DNA reads TGTGCCAGCAGTGAAGGCCCTGACCCCGAGCAGTACTTC.

Worth noting for this clone: In the same sample, other DNA sequences code for this CDR3. V is TRBV4-3 and J is TRBJ2-5; D may be TRBD2 (6 bases). There are 15 residues in the CDR3. Trimming shortened V by 0 bases and J by 5 bases, and 13 bases separated the two germline ends. CDR1 is LGHNA and CDR2 is YSLEER in the germline V gene. The CDR3 DNA follows: TGCGCCAGCAGCCAAGACCGCCGGGGGTCTGAGACCCAGTACTTC. Encoded protein: CASSQDRRGSETQYF.

This chain connects TRBV5-1 to TRBJ2-7, with D perhaps matching TRBD2 (5 bases). V shed 1 base and J shed 0 bases, with 11 bases lying between them. The CDR3 has 15 residues. The germline gives CDR1 SGHRS, CDR2 YFSETQ. Here the CDR3 reads CASSLNGVSSYEQYF. The CDR3, as DNA: TGCGCCAGCAGCTTGAACGGGGTGAGCTCCTACGAGCAGTACTTC.

In the case of this clone: Other nucleotide sequences in the sample specify the same CDR3. The CDR3 region is CASSPGTGELFF. Written as DNA, the CDR3 is TGTGCCAGCTCACCAGGGACCGGGGAGCTGTTTTTT. The chain employs TRBV18 and TRBJ2-2; D is undetermined. From germline, CDR1 is KGHSH and CDR2 LQKENI. This CDR3 has 12 residues. The V end was cut by 2 bases, the J end by 5 bases, with 3 bases between.

The CDR3 protein is CASSQWDPSGNTIYF. The CDR3 DNA reads as TGCGCCAGCAGCCAATGGGACCCCTCTGGAAACACCATATATTTT. The V call is TRBV4-1, the J call TRBJ1-3; D may be TRBD1 (5 bases). This CDR3 region has 15 residues. Germline assignment: CDR1 MGHRA and CDR2 YSYEKL. Deletions cut 2 bases from V and 0 bases from J, with 8 bases between.

The chain couples TRBV5-4 to TRBJ2-7; D is possibly TRBD1 or TRBD2 (5 bases each). Germline loops: CDR1 SGHNT, CDR2 YYREEE (reference sequence). The CDR3 has 15 amino acids. V lost 2 bases, J lost 4 bases, and 16 bases lay in between. CDR3 nucleotides: TGTGCCAGCAGCTTACCGGGACCCGGGGCTTACGAGCAGTACTTC. It codes for CASSLPGPGAYEQYF.

The rearrangement links TRBV6-1 to TRBJ2-3; 10 nucleotides match TRBD2. The V gene's germline CDR1 is MNHNS and CDR2 SASEGT. This CDR3 comprises 15 residues. J was trimmed by 2 bases and V by 8 bases; bases with no gene match: 7. The DNA of the CDR3 is TGTGCCAGCCACGGACTAGCGGTCTTCACAGATACGCAGTATTTT. It specifies CASHGLAVFTDTQYF.

V is TRBV10-2 and J is TRBJ2-5; D possibly corresponds to TRBD1 (7 bases). This CDR3 has 15 amino acids. Trimming took 5 bases from V and 7 from J, leaving 20 bases between them. Per germline, CDR1 WSHSY and CDR2 SAAADI. Here the CDR3 DNA reads TGCGCCAGCAGTTCCCCGGGACTCCAGGGGGGGACCCAGTACTTC. This sequence encodes CASSSPGLQGGTQYF.